This T cell receptor (beta chain) was observed in a study of blood T cell repertoires in COVID-19. Study context: The study drew acute and convalescent COVID-19 samples from the United States, Italy and Spain. Sample material is recorded as cDNA or gDNA derived from T cells, B-cell-depleted T cells, or PBMCs.

From germline, CDR1 is MNHEY and CDR2 SMNVEV (reference sequence). V was clipped by 5 bases and J by 4 bases; unmatched bases: 13. This CDR3 spans 17 amino acids. In the original analysis: Estimates of nucleated cell counts were drawn from the amplification of reference gene primers. The data were produced by immunoSEQ multiplex PCR, yet TCRdb's version contains in-frame clones alone and is incomplete. D and trimming were read from the DNA, whereas the V and J calls and clone size are those reported in that table. The table lists a few hundred thousand clones, 85% to 90% of them singletons, with 6.2% in the top ten.

The sample taken for sequencing was peripheral blood. The gene calls are TRBV27 and TRBJ1-2; 10 nucleotides match TRBD1. This sequence was found in a man between 60 and 75 years old with acute or convalescent COVID-19. CDR3 residues: CASSANLLTGGIYGYTF. The CDR3 DNA reads as TGTGCCAGCAGTGCGAACCTGTTGACAGGGGGCATCTATGGCTACACCTTC.